This paragraph reports one T cell receptor beta chain. In Seattle, patients joined the study during active infection and were tracked longitudinally. In the authors' methods: Nucleated cell counts were estimated from reference gene primer amplification. Sequencing was performed with immunoSEQ multiplex PCR; in TCRdb, only in-frame clones are kept and a portion is missing. That table is the source of V, J and clone size, and D and trimming were worked out from the DNA. The sample consists of 150,000 or so clones, approximately 79% of them appearing once. The sample originates from a study of blood T cell repertoires in COVID-19. The CDR3 contains 14 residues. Deletions cut 7 bases from V and 6 bases from J, with 16 bases between. Looked up from germline, CDR1 is MDHEN and CDR2 is SYDVKM.

The V and J genes are TRBV28 and TRBJ1-5; TRBD1 is a possible D gene (5 bases). Sequencing used peripheral blood. This sequence was found in a woman in her sixties or seventies with COVID-19, enrolled during active disease. The chain's CDR3 is CASIRGSSGQPQHF. The CDR3 region has the DNA TGTGCCAGCATTAGGGGTAGTTCGGGTCAGCCCCAGCATTTT.